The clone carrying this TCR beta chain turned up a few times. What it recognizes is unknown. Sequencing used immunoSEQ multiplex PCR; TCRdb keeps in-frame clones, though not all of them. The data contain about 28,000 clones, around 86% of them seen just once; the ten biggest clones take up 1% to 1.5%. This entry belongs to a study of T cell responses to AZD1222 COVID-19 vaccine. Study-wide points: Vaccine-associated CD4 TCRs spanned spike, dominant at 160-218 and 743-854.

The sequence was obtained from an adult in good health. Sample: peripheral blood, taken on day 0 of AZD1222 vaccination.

The CDR3 DNA sequence: TGTGCCAGCCTAGCTTGGGGGGGATCTTCACCCCTCCACTTT. Translating it yields CASLAWGGSSPLHF. The chain uses TRBV2 and TRBJ1-6; possible D gene TRBD1, 5 bases. The CDR3 runs 14 residues. V dropped 8 bases and J dropped 9 bases, with 17 bases sitting between them. The germline gives CDR1 SNHLY, CDR2 FYNNEI.